This passage covers 18 T cell receptor beta chains from one sample sequenced in a study of blood T cells in healthy people across ages (dated by TCRdb to about 2015). Libraries were constructed by 5' RACE. Sequencing was carried out with an Illumina HiSeq 2500. A second PCR of 7 to 11 cycles was performed with a sample-barcoded 5' primer and a J-beta primer mix. The public reads were run again by TCRdb, first through fastp at Q25 and then through MiXCR, and only productive beta chains were kept. Entries are consolidated by CDR3 protein sequence, retaining the most common genes and DNA. This sample lists hundreds of thousands of distinct CDR3 sequences; 40% to 65% were detected once. Of the sample, 13% is held by the ten largest clones. Sequenced: blood. Source of these receptors: a woman of 80 years or more in good health.

Worth noting for this clonotype: A much bigger clone sits one base away, suggesting this may be a read error. CDR3 bases: TGCAGCGTTGAAAGGGATGACGAGCAGTACTTC. It specifies CSVERDDEQYF. The J gene is TRBJ2-7, the V gene TRBV29-1; D not resolved. CDR3 length: 11 residues. Germline CDR1 reads SQVTM; CDR2 reads ANQGSEA. Trimming stripped 2 bases from V and 5 bases from J, with 7 bases between.

The chain has TRBV3-1 and TRBJ2-1, with D possibly being TRBD2 (5 bases). The germline V gene encodes CDR1 LGHDT and CDR2 YNNKEL (reference sequence). The CDR3 has 16 residues. Trimming took 0 bases from V and 6 from J, leaving 15 bases between them. The CDR3: CASSQDTRRLVNEQFF. CDR3 DNA: TGTGCCAGCAGCCAAGATACTAGGCGATTGGTCAATGAGCAGTTCTTC.

The chain joins TRBV13 to TRBJ2-7; D may be TRBD2 (6 bases). CDR1 and CDR2 (germline): PRHDT, FYEKMQ (reference sequence). V was shortened by 5 bases and J by 5 bases, with 13 bases between the two germline ends. CDR3 length: 13 residues. The chain's CDR3 is CASSAPQRDEQYF. The CDR3 DNA reads TGTGCCAGCAGCGCCCCACAGCGGGACGAGCAGTACTTC.

The CDR3 here is CSARGGLAGLTDTQYF. In DNA form, the CDR3 reads TGCAGCGCTAGAGGAGGACTAGCGGGACTCACAGATACGCAGTATTTT. The chain combines TRBV29-1 with TRBJ2-3; 12 bases align to TRBD2. Germline V gene data show CDR1 as SQVTM and CDR2 as ANQGSEA. With V trimmed by 7 bases and J by 2 bases, 10 bases remained unmatched. This CDR3 has 16 amino acids.

This chain connects TRBV3-1 to TRBJ2-4, with D possibly called TRBD1 or TRBD2 (6 bases each). The J call is in doubt because the DNA end fits TRBJ2-7 better. The V gene's germline CDR1 is LGHDT and CDR2 YNNKEL (reference sequence). The CDR3 has 12 amino acids. CDR3 in amino acids: CASSHRGREQYF. CDR3 bases: TGTGCCAGCAGCCACCGGGGGCGCGAGCAGTACTTC.

At least ten counts were recorded for this clonotype. J is TRBJ2-4 and V is TRBV3-1; no reliable D call. The germline V and J ends were trimmed by 1 base and 0 bases, with 19 bases remaining between them. Germline CDR1 LGHDT, CDR2 YNNKEL (reference sequence). This CDR3 comprises 19 residues. The CDR3 spells CASSQGAAGSRLAKNIQYF. CDR3 DNA sequence: TGTGCCAGCAGCCAAGGTGCGGCAGGATCCCGCCTAGCCAAAAACATTCAGTACTTC.

This clonotype was recorded many times. V and J are TRBV29-1 and TRBJ2-1, with 7 bases fitting TRBD1. V was clipped by 6 bases and J by 4 bases; unmatched bases: 9. The CDR3 loop spans 14 amino acids. Germline V gene lookup returns CDR1 SQVTM and CDR2 ANQGSEA. CDR3 sequence: CSVMGTEDYNEQFF. The CDR3 DNA sequence: TGCAGCGTCATGGGGACAGAGGATTACAATGAGCAGTTCTTC.

The chain employs TRBV12-3 or TRBV12-4 and TRBJ2-3; D is possibly TRBD2 (5 bases). This CDR3 has 18 amino acids. Trimming removed 4 bases from V and 6 bases from J, with 26 bases in between. CDR3 sequence reads: CASSSPTGSGLIGDTQYF. CDR3 nucleotides: TGTGCCAGCAGTTCGCCGACTGGGAGCGGACTGATTGGGGATACGCAGTATTTT.

At least ten counts were recorded for this clonotype. The chain employs TRBV6-1 and TRBJ2-3; D gene unclear. The CDR3 spans 13 residues. Germline values: CDR1 MNHNS, CDR2 SASEGT. The V and J ends lost 1 base and 6 bases respectively, with 8 bases between them. The CDR3 nucleotides read TGTGCCAGCAGTGAAGTGAGAAGGGATACGCAGTATTTT. Amino acid sequence: CASSEVRRDTQYF.

The chain uses TRBV11-3 and TRBJ2-7; D may be TRBD1 (5 bases). CDR3 length: 15 residues. Looked up from germline, CDR1 is SGHNT and CDR2 is YENEEA. Trimming removed 6 bases at V and 7 bases at J, with 22 bases between. In DNA form, the CDR3 reads TGTGCCAGCAGTCAGGGCCGTTCCTCATACAATGAGCAGTACTTC. Protein: CASSQGRSSYNEQYF.

This clonotype occurred many times. The chain links TRBV9 to TRBJ2-3; weak D call: TRBD2 (5 bases). The CDR3 loop spans 12 amino acids. In germline, CDR1 is SGDLS, CDR2 YYNGEE. V lost 4 bases and J 9 bases, leaving 12 bases between the germline ends. The CDR3 coding sequence is TGTGCCAGCAGCTCCCCCCGAGGGACGCAGTATTTT. Protein product: CASSSPRGTQYF.

Regarding this clonotype: This may be a read error, as it is one base from a much larger clone. The genes are TRBV25-1 and TRBJ2-7; tentatively, D is TRBD2 (6 bases). Trimming left V 6 bases short and J 3 bases short, with 15 bases between. Germline assignment: CDR1 MGHDK and CDR2 SYGVNS. The CDR3 extends over 14 amino acids. The CDR3 sequence is CASRPWDSIYEQYF. In nucleotides, the CDR3 is TGTGCCAGCAGGCCCTGGGACTCCATCTACGAGCAGTACTTC.

This clonotype was found a few times. The chain recombines TRBV2 with TRBJ1-2; D is possibly TRBD1 (5 bases). CDR3 length: 14 residues. Trimming removed 3 bases from V and 4 bases from J, with 12 bases in between. From germline, CDR1 is SNHLY and CDR2 FYNNEI. CDR3 loop: CASSDRALGYGYTF. DNA of the CDR3: TGTGCCAGCAGTGACAGGGCACTTGGCTATGGCTACACCTTC.

This clonotype was counted a few times. The chain combines TRBV5-1 with TRBJ2-6; unclear D gene. The CDR3 has 15 residues. Deletions cut 4 bases from V and 0 bases from J, with 8 bases between. Germline loops: CDR1 SGHRS, CDR2 YFSETQ. As DNA, the CDR3 is TGCGCCAGCAGCCACCTGGTCTCTGGGGCCAACGTCCTGACTTTC. It translates to CASSHLVSGANVLTF.

This chain connects TRBV5-1 to TRBJ2-2; 10 bases agree with TRBD1. The CDR3 spans 16 residues. Trimming at V came to 4 bases and at J to 4 bases, leaving 7 bases not matched to a gene. Germline V gene lookup returns CDR1 SGHRS and CDR2 YFSETQ. CDR3 coding DNA: TGCGCCAGCAGCAGAACCGGGACAGGGGTCACCGGGGAGCTGTTTTTT. Translating gives CASSRTGTGVTGELFF.

The genes are TRBV10-3 and TRBJ2-1, with 12 nucleotides matching TRBD2. The CDR3 extends over 15 amino acids. CDR1 and CDR2 from the germline V gene are ENHRY and SYGVKD. After removal of 4 bases from V and 6 bases from J, the junction contained 4 bases not matched to a gene. The CDR3 loop is CAISVGLAGSNEQFF. Here the CDR3 DNA reads TGTGCCATCAGTGTAGGACTAGCGGGGTCCAATGAGCAGTTCTTC.

The gene calls are TRBV20-1 and TRBJ1-6; D is undetermined. CDR1 is DFQATT and CDR2 is SNEGSKA in the germline V gene (reference sequence). Trimming cost V 4 bases and J 0 bases, with 13 bases left between them. This CDR3 has 16 residues. CDR3 loop: CSATPFGVSYNSPLHF. CDR3 sequence (DNA): TGCAGTGCTACCCCGTTCGGAGTCTCCTATAATTCACCCCTCCACTTT.

With regard to this clonotype: This sequence may be a read error, since a much larger clone differs from it by one base. The chain has TRBV12-3 or TRBV12-4 and TRBJ2-1; D is uncertain. V gave up 5 bases and J gave up 7 bases, with 12 bases separating them. CDR3 size: 13 residues. CDR3 coding DNA: TGTGCCAGCAGTGTAGTGTGGAGAAATGAGCAGTTCTTC. Its translation: CASSVVWRNEQFF.